This T cell receptor (beta chain) came from a study of blood T cell repertoires in COVID-19. The overall study: PBMCs, B-cell-depleted T cells, or T cells provided the cDNA or gDNA that made up the material.

There are 14 residues in the CDR3. V lost 6 bases to trimming and J lost 8 bases; unmatched junction nucleotides: 7. Germline V gene sequence: CDR1 LGHDT, CDR2 YNNKEL (reference sequence). Only in-frame clones appear in the TCRdb table, and some are missing; sequencing was by immunoSEQ multiplex PCR. This table holds about 83,000 clones, about 82% found once. The chain is built from TRBV3-1 (or the pseudogene TRBV3-2) and TRBJ2-1; 10 bases are shared with TRBD2. The sequenced sample consisted of peripheral blood. The sequence derives from a woman aged 80 or over with acute or convalescent COVID-19. CDR3 bases: TGTGCCAGCAGAGGAACTAGCGGGGAGGATGAGCAGTTCTTC. Its protein is CASRGTSGEDEQFF.